This TCR beta chain was profiled in a study of cytotoxic CD8 clonotypes in ibrutinib-treated CLL. Turning to the study itself: The patients comprised approximately 11 relapsed/refractory and about 16 treatment-naive cases, around 18 IGHV unmutated. Treatment had run for a median 12 months, range 6 to 36, when response samples were taken. Notes on the study in general: Public clonotypes (which were uncommon) either contracted or remained stable on treatment. Baseline-level clonality went beyond age-matched healthy donors and moved in step with circulating CD8+ T-cell counts.

In regard to this clone: What it binds is unknown.

Sequencing used immunoSEQ multiplex PCR; TCRdb keeps in-frame clones, though not all of them. The sample comprises 15,000 to 20,000 clones, roughly 65% of which are singletons, and roughly 18% rests with the top ten. The TCR sequence derives from a human donor with chronic lymphocytic leukemia. The specimen was PBMCs, collected before ibrutinib treatment.

Written as DNA, the CDR3 is TGCAGCGTTGGTCTGGGCTGGAATACGCAGTATTTT. Residues: CSVGLGWNTQYF. The chain joins TRBV29-1 to TRBJ2-3; D gene uncertain. The V gene lost 4 bases and the J gene lost 7 bases, with 12 bases spanning the gap. This CDR3 contains 12 residues. Looked up from germline, CDR1 is SQVTM and CDR2 is ANQGSEA.